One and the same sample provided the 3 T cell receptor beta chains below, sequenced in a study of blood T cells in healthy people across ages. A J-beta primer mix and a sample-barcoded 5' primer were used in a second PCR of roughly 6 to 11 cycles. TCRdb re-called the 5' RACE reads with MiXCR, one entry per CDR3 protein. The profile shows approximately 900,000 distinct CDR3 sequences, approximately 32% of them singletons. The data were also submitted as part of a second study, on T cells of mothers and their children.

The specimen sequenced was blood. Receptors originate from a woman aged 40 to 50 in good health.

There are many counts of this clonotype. CDR3 sequence reads: CASSSLEGVDTQYF. Written as DNA, the CDR3 is TGCGCCAGCAGCTCCCTAGAGGGGGTAGATACGCAGTATTTT. V and J are TRBV5-1 and TRBJ2-3; D perhaps matches TRBD1 (6 bases). Germline V gives CDR1 SGHRS, CDR2 YFSETQ. CDR3 size: 14 residues. Trimming shortened V by 3 bases and J by 5 bases, and 13 bases separated the two germline ends.

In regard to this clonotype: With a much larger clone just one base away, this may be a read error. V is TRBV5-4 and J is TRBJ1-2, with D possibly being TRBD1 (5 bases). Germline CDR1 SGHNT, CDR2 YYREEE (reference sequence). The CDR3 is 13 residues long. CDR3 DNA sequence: TGTGCCAGCATCCCCGACAGAGCCTATGACTACACCTTC. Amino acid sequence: CASIPDRAYDYTF.

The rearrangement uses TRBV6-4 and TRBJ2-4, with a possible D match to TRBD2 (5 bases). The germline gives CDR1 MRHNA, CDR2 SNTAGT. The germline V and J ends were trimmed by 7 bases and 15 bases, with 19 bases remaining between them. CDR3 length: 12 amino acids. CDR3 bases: TGTGCCAGCACCGGACTTCCACGAAGGAGGTACTTC. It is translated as CASTGLPRRRYF.